This T cell receptor beta chain originates from a study of blood T cell repertoires in COVID-19. At the level of the study: Acute and convalescent COVID-19 specimens originated in the United States, Italy and Spain. Sample material is recorded as cDNA or gDNA derived from T cells, B-cell-depleted T cells, or PBMCs.

Original processing notes: From reference gene primer amplification, estimates of nucleated cell counts were derived. Assay: immunoSEQ multiplex PCR; the TCRdb copy retains only in-frame clones and omits some. The V and J calls and clone size come from that table; D and trimming were worked out from the DNA. The top ten hold 3.9% of the sample, which has under 200,000 clones, approximately 88% seen once. The germline V gene has CDR1 MNHEY and CDR2 SVGAGI. CDR3 size: 15 residues. V lost 7 bases to trimming and J lost 6 bases; unmatched junction nucleotides: 7. Sequencing was performed on peripheral blood. The chain links TRBV6-5 to TRBJ1-4; 11 bases align to TRBD1. The sequence derives from a woman aged 60 to 75 who had recovered from COVID-19. CDR3 nucleotide sequence: TGTGCCAGCACTCGGACAGGGGGCCTCGATGAAAAACTGTTTTTT. It specifies CASTRTGGLDEKLFF.